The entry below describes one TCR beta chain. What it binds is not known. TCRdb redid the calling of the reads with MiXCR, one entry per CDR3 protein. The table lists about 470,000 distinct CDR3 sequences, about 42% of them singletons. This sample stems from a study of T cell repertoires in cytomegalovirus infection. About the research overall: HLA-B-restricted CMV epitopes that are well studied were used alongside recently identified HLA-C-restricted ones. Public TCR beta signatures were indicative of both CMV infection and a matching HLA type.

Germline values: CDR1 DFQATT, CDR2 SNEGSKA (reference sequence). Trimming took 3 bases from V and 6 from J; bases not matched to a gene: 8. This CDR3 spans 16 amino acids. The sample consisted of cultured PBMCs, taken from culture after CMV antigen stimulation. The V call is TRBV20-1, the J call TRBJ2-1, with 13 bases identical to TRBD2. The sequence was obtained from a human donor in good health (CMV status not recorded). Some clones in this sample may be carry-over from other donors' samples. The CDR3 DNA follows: TGCAGTGCTAGCCCCCGGACTAGCGGGAGTAGCAATGAGCAGTTCTTC. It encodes CSASPRTSGSSNEQFF.